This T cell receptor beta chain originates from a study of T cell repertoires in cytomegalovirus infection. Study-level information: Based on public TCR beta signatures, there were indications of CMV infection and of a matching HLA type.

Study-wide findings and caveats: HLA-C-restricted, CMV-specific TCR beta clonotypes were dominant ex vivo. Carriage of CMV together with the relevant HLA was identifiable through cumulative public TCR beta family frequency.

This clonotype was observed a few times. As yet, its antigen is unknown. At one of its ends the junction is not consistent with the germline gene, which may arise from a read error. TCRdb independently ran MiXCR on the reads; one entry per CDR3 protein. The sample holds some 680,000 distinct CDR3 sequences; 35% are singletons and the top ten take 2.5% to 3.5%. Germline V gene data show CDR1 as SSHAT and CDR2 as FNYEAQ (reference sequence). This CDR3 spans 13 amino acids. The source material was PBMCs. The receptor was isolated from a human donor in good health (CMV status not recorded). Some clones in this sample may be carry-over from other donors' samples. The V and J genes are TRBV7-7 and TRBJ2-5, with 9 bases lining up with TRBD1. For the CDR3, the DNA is TGTGCTAGCAGCTTCGGACAGGGGGAGACCCAGTACTTC. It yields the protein CASSFGQGETQYF.